The rows below give T cell receptor beta chains drawn from one sample of a study of shared clonotypes between healthy human individuals. Clones were read by immunoSEQ multiplex PCR, and TCRdb kept only the in-frame ones, dropping some. The repertoire holds some 2,500,000 clones, with about nine tenths as singletons. The specimen sequenced was naive CD4+ T cells from PBMCs. The receptors here all came from a man between 18 and 35 years old in good health. Some clones in this sample may be carry-over from other donors' samples. CDR3s include the opening cysteine and the closing phenylalanine or tryptophan. Fields, in order: J gene, clone size, V gene, D gene, CDR3 DNA, CDR3 protein. A D gene is named only where the DNA matches it firmly. For some rows the clone size is stated as once, few or many, or as a class when expanded; others skip it.

j_gene: TRBJ2-7
abundance: .
v_gene: TRBV5-5
d_gene: .
CDR3nt: TGTGCCAGCAGCTTGGCACTAGCTTCGGGAGAGCAGTACTTC
CDR3aa: CASSLALASGEQYF

j_gene: TRBJ2-7
abundance: .
v_gene: TRBV7-6
d_gene: .
CDR3nt: TGTGCCAGCAGCTTAGGGGGGGAAAGGTACGAGCAGTACTTC
CDR3aa: CASSLGGERYEQYF

j_gene: TRBJ2-2
abundance: once
v_gene: TRBV4-1
d_gene: TRBD2
CDR3nt: TGCGCCAGCAGCCGGAAAGCGGGAGAGGAGACCGGGGAGCTGTTTTTT
CDR3aa: CASSRKAGEETGELFF

j_gene: TRBJ2-1
abundance: .
v_gene: TRBV2
d_gene: TRBD1
CDR3nt: TGTGCCAGCACGTCCCGGGACAGGTACAATGAGCAGTTCTTC
CDR3aa: CASTSRDRYNEQFF

j_gene: TRBJ1-2
abundance: .
v_gene: TRBV19
d_gene: .
CDR3nt: TGTGCCAGTTCCTCAACTTGGGCTGCGAACTATGGCTACACCTTC
CDR3aa: CASSSTWAANYGYTF

j_gene: TRBJ1-1
abundance: .
v_gene: TRBV7-9
d_gene: TRBD1
CDR3nt: TGTGCCAGCCTACAGGACAGGACGAACACTGAAGCTTTCTTT
CDR3aa: CASLQDRTNTEAFF

j_gene: TRBJ2-2
abundance: .
v_gene: TRBV11-3
d_gene: .
CDR3nt: TGTGCCAGCAGCTTCTCCCAGCGAACCGGGGAGCTGTTTTTT
CDR3aa: CASSFSQRTGELFF

j_gene: TRBJ1-1
abundance: .
v_gene: TRBV20-1
d_gene: .
CDR3nt: TGCAGTGCCCAGGGTTACGGGGGAGCTTTCTTT
CDR3aa: CSAQGYGGAFF

j_gene: TRBJ2-1
abundance: .
v_gene: TRBV18
d_gene: TRBD2
CDR3nt: TGTGCCAGCTCACCGGGGACTAGCGGGAGGCGGGGTGAGCAGTTCTTC
CDR3aa: CASSPGTSGRRGEQFF

j_gene: TRBJ2-6
abundance: .
v_gene: TRBV7-9
d_gene: TRBD1
CDR3nt: TGTGCCAGCAGCTTCGACAGGGGGCAAACTGGGGCCAACGTCCTGACTTTC
CDR3aa: CASSFDRGQTGANVLTF

j_gene: TRBJ2-1
abundance: .
v_gene: TRBV5-6
d_gene: .
CDR3nt: TGTGCCAGCAGCCTGCCGGACGCCGGGCGGAATGAGCAGTTCTTC
CDR3aa: CASSLPDAGRNEQFF

j_gene: TRBJ2-2
abundance: .
v_gene: TRBV11-2
d_gene: .
CDR3nt: TGTGCCAGCACCTTGGGGGGCTGGGAGGTCGGGGAGCTGTTTTTT
CDR3aa: CASTLGGWEVGELFF

j_gene: TRBJ1-1
abundance: few
v_gene: TRBV30
d_gene: .
CDR3nt: TGTGCCTGGAGAGGCCAGGGCTATACTGAAGCTTTCTTT
CDR3aa: CAWRGQGYTEAFF

j_gene: TRBJ2-3
abundance: .
v_gene: TRBV9
d_gene: .
CDR3nt: TGTGCCAGCAGCGTGACAGCCACAGATACGCAGTATTTT
CDR3aa: CASSVTATDTQYF

j_gene: TRBJ1-4
abundance: once
v_gene: TRBV30
d_gene: TRBD1
CDR3nt: TGTGCCTGGAGCGCTTGGGGTATCGGGACAGCAATGAAAAAACTGTTTTTT
CDR3aa: CAWSAWGIGTAMKKLFF

j_gene: TRBJ2-7
abundance: .
v_gene: TRBV4-1
d_gene: TRBD1
CDR3nt: TGCGCCAGCAGCCAAGGTGGGGGACAGGGGGCTTCCTACGAGCAGTACTTC
CDR3aa: CASSQGGGQGASYEQYF

j_gene: TRBJ2-7
abundance: .
v_gene: TRBV11-2
d_gene: .
CDR3nt: TGTGCCAGCAGCTTATGGGGCGAGCAGTACTTC
CDR3aa: CASSLWGEQYF

j_gene: TRBJ1-3
abundance: .
v_gene: TRBV6-1
d_gene: TRBD1
CDR3nt: TGTGCCAGCAGTGGTGCAGGGGGAGGAAACACCATATATTTT
CDR3aa: CASSGAGGGNTIYF

j_gene: TRBJ1-2
abundance: .
v_gene: TRBV5-1
d_gene: .
CDR3nt: TGCGCCAGCAGCTTGGACGGATCCTCTGGCTACACCTTC
CDR3aa: CASSLDGSSGYTF

j_gene: TRBJ2-7
abundance: .
v_gene: TRBV7-7
d_gene: TRBD1
CDR3nt: TGTGCCAGCAGTTCCGACAGGGTAGGGGAGCAGTACTTC
CDR3aa: CASSSDRVGEQYF

j_gene: TRBJ2-1
abundance: .
v_gene: TRBV7-8
d_gene: .
CDR3nt: TGTGCCAGCAGCTTAGTTTTGGGTGAGCAGTTCTTC
CDR3aa: CASSLVLGEQFF

j_gene: TRBJ2-1
abundance: .
v_gene: TRBV5-1
d_gene: .
CDR3nt: TGCGCCAGCAGCTTGGCCGGGTACGAGCAGTTCTTC
CDR3aa: CASSLAGYEQFF

j_gene: TRBJ2-2
abundance: .
v_gene: TRBV19
d_gene: .
CDR3nt: TGTGCCAGTAGTCTACCGGGACCGTCGGACACCGGGGAGCTGTTTTTT
CDR3aa: CASSLPGPSDTGELFF

j_gene: TRBJ2-1
abundance: .
v_gene: TRBV6-5
d_gene: .
CDR3nt: TGTGCCAGCAGTTTTCAAAGGGCTAGGAACAATGAGCAGTTCTTC
CDR3aa: CASSFQRARNNEQFF

j_gene: TRBJ2-7
abundance: .
v_gene: TRBV27
d_gene: .
CDR3nt: TGTGCCAGCCGAACGGGGTACAACGAGCAGTACTTC
CDR3aa: CASRTGYNEQYF

j_gene: TRBJ2-7
abundance: .
v_gene: TRBV28
d_gene: TRBD2
CDR3nt: TGTGCCAGCAGCTACACTAGCGGGAGTTTCTACGAGCAGTACTTC
CDR3aa: CASSYTSGSFYEQYF

j_gene: TRBJ2-5
abundance: .
v_gene: TRBV5-5
d_gene: .
CDR3nt: TGTGCCAGCATATACGAGGTTCGGGGGACCCAGTACTTC
CDR3aa: CASIYEVRGTQYF

j_gene: TRBJ1-5
abundance: .
v_gene: TRBV19
d_gene: TRBD1
CDR3nt: TGTGCCAGTAGCGGATACGGGACAGGTAGCAATCAGCCCCAGCATTTT
CDR3aa: CASSGYGTGSNQPQHF

j_gene: TRBJ1-1
abundance: .
v_gene: TRBV18
d_gene: .
CDR3nt: TGTGCCAGCTCCCACTCCAGGCGAGGGTTGAACACTGAAGCTTTCTTT
CDR3aa: CASSHSRRGLNTEAFF

j_gene: TRBJ2-7
abundance: .
v_gene: TRBV27
d_gene: TRBD2
CDR3nt: TGTGCCAGCAGTCCCAAACCCCAGGCGGGACTAGCGGGAGATGACGAGCAGTACTTC
CDR3aa: CASSPKPQAGLAGDDEQYF

j_gene: TRBJ2-3
abundance: .
v_gene: TRBV18
d_gene: TRBD2
CDR3nt: TGTGCCAGCTCACCGACGGGACTAGCGGGTATTAGCACAGATACGCAGTATTTT
CDR3aa: CASSPTGLAGISTDTQYF

j_gene: TRBJ2-2
abundance: .
v_gene: TRBV7-9
d_gene: .
CDR3nt: TGTGCCAGCAGTCTCCTCTGGGCGGGGAACACCGGGGAGCTGTTTTTT
CDR3aa: CASSLLWAGNTGELFF

j_gene: TRBJ1-5
abundance: once
v_gene: TRBV27
d_gene: .
CDR3nt: TGTGCCAGTAGTAGGTTGGGGACCTATAGCAATCAGCCCCAGCATTTT
CDR3aa: CASSRLGTYSNQPQHF

j_gene: TRBJ1-5
abundance: .
v_gene: TRBV4-3
d_gene: .
CDR3nt: TGCGCCAGCAGCCAAGGGGTCCGGAGGGGCCACGTCGGGAATCAGCCCCAGCATTTT
CDR3aa: CASSQGVRRGHVGNQPQHF

j_gene: TRBJ2-5
abundance: .
v_gene: TRBV6-6
d_gene: .
CDR3nt: TGTGCCAGCAGATCCGAGACCCAGTACTTC
CDR3aa: CASRSETQYF

j_gene: TRBJ1-1
abundance: .
v_gene: TRBV7-2
d_gene: .
CDR3nt: TGTGCCAGCAGCTTATCCAGGGAAGGCACTGAAGCTTTCTTT
CDR3aa: CASSLSREGTEAFF

j_gene: TRBJ2-3
abundance: .
v_gene: TRBV7-6
d_gene: TRBD2
CDR3nt: TGTGCCAGCAGCCCCTTTAGCGGGAGATTTGATACGCAGTATTTT
CDR3aa: CASSPFSGRFDTQYF

j_gene: TRBJ2-1
abundance: .
v_gene: TRBV5-4
d_gene: .
CDR3nt: TGTGCCAGCAGCTTTTATTCGGGACGAATATACAATGAGCAGTTCTTC
CDR3aa: CASSFYSGRIYNEQFF

j_gene: TRBJ2-3
abundance: few
v_gene: TRBV5-6
d_gene: .
CDR3nt: TGTGCCAGCAGCTTGAACACAGATACGCAGTATTTT
CDR3aa: CASSLNTDTQYF

j_gene: TRBJ2-5
abundance: .
v_gene: TRBV7-3
d_gene: TRBD2
CDR3nt: TGTGCCAGCAGCCCCCGAGCTAGCGGGAGATGGGAGACCCAGTACTTC
CDR3aa: CASSPRASGRWETQYF

j_gene: TRBJ2-1
abundance: .
v_gene: TRBV7-8
d_gene: .
CDR3nt: TGTGCCAGCAGCTTATCTCGGGAGTCTGAGCAGTTCTTC
CDR3aa: CASSLSRESEQFF

j_gene: TRBJ2-5
abundance: once
v_gene: TRBV5-1
d_gene: TRBD2
CDR3nt: TGCGCCAGCATTCCTATAGCGGGAGGGACCCAAGAGACCCAGTACTTC
CDR3aa: CASIPIAGGTQETQYF

j_gene: TRBJ2-1
abundance: once
v_gene: TRBV27
d_gene: .
CDR3nt: TGTGCCAGCCGACGACTTTTTGGGGATAGCTCCTACAATGAGCAGTTCTTC
CDR3aa: CASRRLFGDSSYNEQFF

j_gene: TRBJ1-1
abundance: .
v_gene: TRBV27
d_gene: .
CDR3nt: TGTGCCAGCAGTCTATTCGGGACTGATCTCATGAACACTGAAGCTTTCTTT
CDR3aa: CASSLFGTDLMNTEAFF

j_gene: TRBJ2-1
abundance: .
v_gene: TRBV5-4
d_gene: TRBD2
CDR3nt: TGTGCCAGCAGCCCGAGCGGGAGGGCAGTCAATGAGCAGTTCTTC
CDR3aa: CASSPSGRAVNEQFF

j_gene: TRBJ2-7
abundance: few
v_gene: TRBV5-1
d_gene: .
CDR3nt: TGCGCCAGCAGCTTGGGGGACCGGGACACAGTACACGAGCAGTACTTC
CDR3aa: CASSLGDRDTVHEQYF

j_gene: TRBJ2-5
abundance: .
v_gene: TRBV19
d_gene: .
CDR3nt: TGTGCCAGTAGTATGATTGGGGGGACCCAGTACTTC
CDR3aa: CASSMIGGTQYF

j_gene: TRBJ2-1
abundance: .
v_gene: TRBV12-5
d_gene: .
CDR3nt: TGTGCTAGTGGTTTGGCGGACGAGCAGTTCTTC
CDR3aa: CASGLADEQFF

j_gene: TRBJ2-7
abundance: .
v_gene: TRBV28
d_gene: .
CDR3nt: TGTGCCAGCATCCCTCGTTTGGTGGCGACCCCCTACGAGCAGTACTTC
CDR3aa: CASIPRLVATPYEQYF

j_gene: TRBJ1-5
abundance: few
v_gene: TRBV5-1
d_gene: .
CDR3nt: TGCGCCAGCAGCTTGGAAGCCGGACCCAATCAGCCCCAGCATTTT
CDR3aa: CASSLEAGPNQPQHF

j_gene: TRBJ2-5
abundance: .
v_gene: TRBV5-1
d_gene: TRBD2
CDR3nt: TGCGCCAGCAGCCCGGGACTAGTCCCAGAGACCCAGTACTTC
CDR3aa: CASSPGLVPETQYF

j_gene: TRBJ1-1
abundance: .
v_gene: TRBV7-2
d_gene: TRBD1
CDR3nt: TGTGCCAGCGGACAGGTTTGGGGGACTGAAGCTTTCTTT
CDR3aa: CASGQVWGTEAFF

j_gene: TRBJ2-3
abundance: .
v_gene: TRBV10-3
d_gene: .
CDR3nt: TGTGCCAGCCACGTCGGGGTAGCGAGCACAGATACGCAGTATTTT
CDR3aa: CASHVGVASTDTQYF

j_gene: TRBJ2-5
abundance: .
v_gene: TRBV6-5
d_gene: TRBD2
CDR3nt: TGTGCCAGCAGTTCAAGGGGAGGGGAAGAGACCCAGTACTTC
CDR3aa: CASSSRGGEETQYF

j_gene: TRBJ2-1
abundance: .
v_gene: TRBV5-6
d_gene: TRBD2
CDR3nt: TGTGCCAGCAGCTTTCGGGGGGGCAATGAGCAGTTCTTC
CDR3aa: CASSFRGGNEQFF

j_gene: TRBJ1-2
abundance: .
v_gene: TRBV7-2
d_gene: TRBD1
CDR3nt: TGTGCCAGCAGCCGTAGGACAGGGTTAGGTTATGGCTACACCTTC
CDR3aa: CASSRRTGLGYGYTF

j_gene: TRBJ2-5
abundance: .
v_gene: TRBV5-1
d_gene: .
CDR3nt: TGCGCCAGCAGTCAGGGAGCCAAAGAGACCCAGTACTTC
CDR3aa: CASSQGAKETQYF

j_gene: TRBJ1-4
abundance: once
v_gene: TRBV5-1
d_gene: .
CDR3nt: TGCGCCAGCAGCTTCGGGGGTGCAACTAATGAAAAACTGTTTTTT
CDR3aa: CASSFGGATNEKLFF

j_gene: TRBJ2-1
abundance: .
v_gene: TRBV4-2
d_gene: TRBD2
CDR3nt: TGTGCCAGCAGCCAAGGTACTAGCGGGTCCTACAATGAGCAGTTCTTC
CDR3aa: CASSQGTSGSYNEQFF